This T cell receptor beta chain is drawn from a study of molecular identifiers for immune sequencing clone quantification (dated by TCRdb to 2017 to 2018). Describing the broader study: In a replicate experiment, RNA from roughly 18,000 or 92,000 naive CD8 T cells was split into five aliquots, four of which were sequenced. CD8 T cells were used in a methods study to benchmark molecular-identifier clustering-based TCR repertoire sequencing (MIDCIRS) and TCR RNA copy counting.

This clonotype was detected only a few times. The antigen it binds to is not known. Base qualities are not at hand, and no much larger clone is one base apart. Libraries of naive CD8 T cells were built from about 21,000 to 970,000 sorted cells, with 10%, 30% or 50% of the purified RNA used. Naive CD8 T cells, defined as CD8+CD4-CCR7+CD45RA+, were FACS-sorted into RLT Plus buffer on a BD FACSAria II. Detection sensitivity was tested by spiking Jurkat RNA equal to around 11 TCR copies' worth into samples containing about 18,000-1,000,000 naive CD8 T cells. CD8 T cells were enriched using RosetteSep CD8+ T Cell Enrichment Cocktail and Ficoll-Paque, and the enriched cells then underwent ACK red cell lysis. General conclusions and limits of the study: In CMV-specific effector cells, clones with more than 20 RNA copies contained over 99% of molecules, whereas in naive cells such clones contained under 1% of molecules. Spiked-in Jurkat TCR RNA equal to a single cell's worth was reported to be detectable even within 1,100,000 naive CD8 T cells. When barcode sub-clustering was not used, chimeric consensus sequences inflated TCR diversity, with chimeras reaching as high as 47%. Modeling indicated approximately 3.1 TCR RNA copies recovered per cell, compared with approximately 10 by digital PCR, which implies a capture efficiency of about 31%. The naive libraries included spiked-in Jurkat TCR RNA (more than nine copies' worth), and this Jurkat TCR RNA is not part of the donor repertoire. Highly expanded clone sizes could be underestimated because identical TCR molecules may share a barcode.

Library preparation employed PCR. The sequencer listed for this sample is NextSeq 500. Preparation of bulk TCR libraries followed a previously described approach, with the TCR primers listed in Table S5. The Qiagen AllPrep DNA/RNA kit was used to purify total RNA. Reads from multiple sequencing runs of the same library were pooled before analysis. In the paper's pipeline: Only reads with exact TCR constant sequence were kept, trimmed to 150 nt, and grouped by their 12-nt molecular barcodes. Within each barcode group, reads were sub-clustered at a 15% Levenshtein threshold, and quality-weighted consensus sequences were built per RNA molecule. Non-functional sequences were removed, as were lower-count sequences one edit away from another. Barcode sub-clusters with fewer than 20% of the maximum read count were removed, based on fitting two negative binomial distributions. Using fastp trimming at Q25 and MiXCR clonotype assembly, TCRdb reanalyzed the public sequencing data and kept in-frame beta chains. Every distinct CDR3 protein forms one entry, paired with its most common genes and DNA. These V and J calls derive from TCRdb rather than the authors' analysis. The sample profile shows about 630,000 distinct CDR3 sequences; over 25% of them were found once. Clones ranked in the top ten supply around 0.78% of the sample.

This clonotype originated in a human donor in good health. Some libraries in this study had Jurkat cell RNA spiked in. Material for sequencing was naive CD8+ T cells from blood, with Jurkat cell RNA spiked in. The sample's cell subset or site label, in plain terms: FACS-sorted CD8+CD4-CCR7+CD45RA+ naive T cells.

CDR3 region: CASSFSRTALGYEQYF. Here is the DNA: TGTGCCAGCAGTTTCTCACGGACAGCCTTGGGTTACGAGCAGTACTTC. This chain is built from TRBV28 and TRBJ2-7; possibly the D gene is TRBD1, per 6 matching bases. At the junction V is shortened by 3 bases and J by 4 bases, with 19 bases in between. The CDR3 holds 16 amino acids from the cysteine to the phenylalanine. Just CDR3 DNA is preserved here, 48 bases in frame from base 1. The germline V gene gives CDR1 as MDHEN and CDR2 as SYDVKM.